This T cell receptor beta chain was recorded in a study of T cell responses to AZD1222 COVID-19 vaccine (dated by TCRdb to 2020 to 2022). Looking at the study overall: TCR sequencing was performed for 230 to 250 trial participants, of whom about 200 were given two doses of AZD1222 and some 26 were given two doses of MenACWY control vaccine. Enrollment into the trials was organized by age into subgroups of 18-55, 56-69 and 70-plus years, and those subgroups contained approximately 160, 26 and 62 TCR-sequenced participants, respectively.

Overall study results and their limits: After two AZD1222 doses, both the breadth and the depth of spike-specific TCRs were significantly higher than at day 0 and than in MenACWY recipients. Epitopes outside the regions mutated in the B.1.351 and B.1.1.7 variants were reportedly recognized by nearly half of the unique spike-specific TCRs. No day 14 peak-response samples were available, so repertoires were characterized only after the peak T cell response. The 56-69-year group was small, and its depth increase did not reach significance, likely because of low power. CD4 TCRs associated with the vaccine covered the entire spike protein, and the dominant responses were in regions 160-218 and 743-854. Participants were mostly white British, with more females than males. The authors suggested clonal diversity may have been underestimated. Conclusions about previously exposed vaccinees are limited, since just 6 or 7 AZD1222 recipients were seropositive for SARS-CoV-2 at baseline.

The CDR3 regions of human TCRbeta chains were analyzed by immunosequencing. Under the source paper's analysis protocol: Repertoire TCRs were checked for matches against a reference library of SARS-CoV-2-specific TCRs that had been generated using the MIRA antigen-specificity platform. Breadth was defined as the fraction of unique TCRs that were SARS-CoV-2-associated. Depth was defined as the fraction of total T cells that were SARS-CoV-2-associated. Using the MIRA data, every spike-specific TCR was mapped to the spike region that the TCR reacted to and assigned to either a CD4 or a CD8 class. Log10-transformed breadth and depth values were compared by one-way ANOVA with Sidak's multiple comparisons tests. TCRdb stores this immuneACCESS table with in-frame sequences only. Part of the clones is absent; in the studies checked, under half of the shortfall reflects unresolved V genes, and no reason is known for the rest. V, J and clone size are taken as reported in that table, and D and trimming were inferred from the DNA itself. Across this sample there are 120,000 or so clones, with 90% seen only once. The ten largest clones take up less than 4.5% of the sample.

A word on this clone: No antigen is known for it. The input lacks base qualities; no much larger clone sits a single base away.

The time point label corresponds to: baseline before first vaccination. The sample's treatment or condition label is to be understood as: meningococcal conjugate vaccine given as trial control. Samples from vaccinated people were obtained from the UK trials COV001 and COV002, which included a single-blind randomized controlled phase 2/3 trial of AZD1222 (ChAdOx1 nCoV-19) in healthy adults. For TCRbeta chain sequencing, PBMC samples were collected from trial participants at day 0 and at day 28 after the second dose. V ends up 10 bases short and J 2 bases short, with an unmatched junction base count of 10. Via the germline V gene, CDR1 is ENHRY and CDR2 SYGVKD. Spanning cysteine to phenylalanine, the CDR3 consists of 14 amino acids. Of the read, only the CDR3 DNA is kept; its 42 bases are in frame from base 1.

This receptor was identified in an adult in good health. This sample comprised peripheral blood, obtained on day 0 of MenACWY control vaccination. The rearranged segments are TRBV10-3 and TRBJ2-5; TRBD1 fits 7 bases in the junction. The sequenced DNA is TGTGCCACATACGGGGACAGCTCACAAGAGACCCAGTACTTC. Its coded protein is CATYGDSSQETQYF.